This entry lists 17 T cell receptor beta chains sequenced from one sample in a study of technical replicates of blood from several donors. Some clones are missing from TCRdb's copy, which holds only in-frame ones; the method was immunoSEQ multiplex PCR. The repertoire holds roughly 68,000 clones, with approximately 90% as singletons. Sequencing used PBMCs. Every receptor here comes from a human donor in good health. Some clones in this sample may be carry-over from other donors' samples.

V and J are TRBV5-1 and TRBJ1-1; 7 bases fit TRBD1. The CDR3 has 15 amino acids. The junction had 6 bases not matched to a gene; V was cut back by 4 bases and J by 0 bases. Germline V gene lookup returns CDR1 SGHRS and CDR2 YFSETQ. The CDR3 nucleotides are TGCGCCAGCAGCCTAGGGACAGCAATGAACACTGAAGCTTTCTTT. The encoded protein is CASSLGTAMNTEAFF.

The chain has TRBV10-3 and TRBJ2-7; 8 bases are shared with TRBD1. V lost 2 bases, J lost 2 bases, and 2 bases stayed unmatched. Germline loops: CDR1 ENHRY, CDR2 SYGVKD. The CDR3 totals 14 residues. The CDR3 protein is CAISEGQGTYEQYF. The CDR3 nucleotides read TGTGCCATCAGTGAGGGACAGGGCACCTACGAGCAGTACTTC.

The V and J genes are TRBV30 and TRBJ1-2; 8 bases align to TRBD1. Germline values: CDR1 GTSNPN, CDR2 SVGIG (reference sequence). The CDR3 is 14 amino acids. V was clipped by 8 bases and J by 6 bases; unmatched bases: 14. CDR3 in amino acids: CATGQGGTWHGYTF. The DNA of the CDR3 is TGTGCCACTGGACAGGGAGGAACGTGGCATGGCTACACCTTC.

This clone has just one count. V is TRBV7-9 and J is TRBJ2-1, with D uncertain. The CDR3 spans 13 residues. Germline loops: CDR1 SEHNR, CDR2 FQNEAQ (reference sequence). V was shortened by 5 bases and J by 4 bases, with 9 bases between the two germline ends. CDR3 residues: CASSGEFYNEQFF. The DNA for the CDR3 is TGTGCCAGCAGCGGAGAATTTTACAATGAGCAGTTCTTC.

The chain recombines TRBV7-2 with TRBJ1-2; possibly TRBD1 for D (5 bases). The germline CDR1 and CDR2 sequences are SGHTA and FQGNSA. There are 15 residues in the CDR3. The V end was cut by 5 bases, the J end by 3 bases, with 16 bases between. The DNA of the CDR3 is TGTGCCAGCAGCGCCTACCTGGGGGAGGACTATGGCTACACCTTC. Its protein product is CASSAYLGEDYGYTF.

The CDR3 DNA is TGTGCCAGCACCCGGGACAGGGTGGACGAGCAGTACTTC. Translating gives CASTRDRVDEQYF. The chain combines TRBV6-1 with TRBJ2-7; 9 nucleotides align to TRBD1. V lost 7 bases and J lost 5; bases outside the gene matches: 6. Germline loops: CDR1 MNHNS, CDR2 SASEGT. This CDR3 has 13 amino acids.

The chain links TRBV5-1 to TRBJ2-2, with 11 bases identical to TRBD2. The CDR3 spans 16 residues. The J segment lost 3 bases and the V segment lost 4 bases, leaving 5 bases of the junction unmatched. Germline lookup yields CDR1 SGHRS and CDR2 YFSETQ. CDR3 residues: CASSPGTSGHTGELFF. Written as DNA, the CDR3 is TGCGCCAGCAGCCCAGGGACTAGCGGACACACCGGGGAGCTGTTTTTT.

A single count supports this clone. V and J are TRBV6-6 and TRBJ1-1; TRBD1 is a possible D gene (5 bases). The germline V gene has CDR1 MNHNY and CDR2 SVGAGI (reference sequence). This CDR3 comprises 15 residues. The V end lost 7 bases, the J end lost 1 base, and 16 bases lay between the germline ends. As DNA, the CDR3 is TGTGCCAGCACCCAAGGTAAGGGGTGGAACACTGAAGCTTTCTTT. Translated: CASTQGKGWNTEAFF.

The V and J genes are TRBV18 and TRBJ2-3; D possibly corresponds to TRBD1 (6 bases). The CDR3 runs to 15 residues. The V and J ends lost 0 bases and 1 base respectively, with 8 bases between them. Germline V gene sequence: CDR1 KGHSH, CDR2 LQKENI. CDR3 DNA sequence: TGTGCCAGCTCACCACCGCCAGGGGGCACAGATACGCAGTATTTT. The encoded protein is CASSPPPGGTDTQYF.

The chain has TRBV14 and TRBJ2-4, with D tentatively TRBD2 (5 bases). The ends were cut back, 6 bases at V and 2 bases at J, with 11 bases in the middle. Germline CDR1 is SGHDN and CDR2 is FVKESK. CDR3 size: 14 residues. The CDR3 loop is CASSQTTTKNIQYF. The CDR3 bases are TGTGCCAGCAGTCAGACTACTACCAAAAACATTCAGTACTTC.

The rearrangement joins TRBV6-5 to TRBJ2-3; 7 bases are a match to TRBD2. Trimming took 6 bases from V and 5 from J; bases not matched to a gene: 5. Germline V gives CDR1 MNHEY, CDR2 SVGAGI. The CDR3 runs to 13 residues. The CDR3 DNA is TGTGCCAGCAGGCGGGGGTCCCGAGATACGCAGTATTTT. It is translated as CASRRGSRDTQYF.

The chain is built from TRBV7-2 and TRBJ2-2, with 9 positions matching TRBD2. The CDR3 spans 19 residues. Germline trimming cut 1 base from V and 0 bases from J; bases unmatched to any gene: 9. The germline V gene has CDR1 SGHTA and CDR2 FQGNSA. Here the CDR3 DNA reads TGTGCCAGCAGCTTAGTTCCAGCGGGGGGACCTTCGAACACCGGGGAGCTGTTTTTT. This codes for CASSLVPAGGPSNTGELFF.

CDR3 nucleotides: TGTGCCAGCAGCTTGGACAATTGGAGCACAGATACGCAGTATTTT. Translating it yields CASSLDNWSTDTQYF. This chain links TRBV7-3 with TRBJ2-3; a weak D match, TRBD1 (5 bases). Germline V gene lookup returns CDR1 SGHTA and CDR2 FQGTGA. This CDR3 spans 15 amino acids. The V end was cut by 3 bases, the J end by 0 bases, with 10 bases between.

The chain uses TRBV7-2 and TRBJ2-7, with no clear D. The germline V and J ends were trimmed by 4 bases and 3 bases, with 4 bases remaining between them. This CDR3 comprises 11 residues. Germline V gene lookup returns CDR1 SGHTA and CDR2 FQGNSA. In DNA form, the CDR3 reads TGTGCCAGCAGCTCGTACTACGAGCAGTACTTC. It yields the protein CASSSYYEQYF.

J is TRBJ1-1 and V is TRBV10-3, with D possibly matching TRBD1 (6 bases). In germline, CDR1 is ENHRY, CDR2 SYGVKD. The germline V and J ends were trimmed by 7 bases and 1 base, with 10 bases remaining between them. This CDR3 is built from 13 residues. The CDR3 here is CAIKGVGNTEAFF. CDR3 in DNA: TGTGCCATCAAGGGGGTGGGGAACACTGAAGCTTTCTTT.

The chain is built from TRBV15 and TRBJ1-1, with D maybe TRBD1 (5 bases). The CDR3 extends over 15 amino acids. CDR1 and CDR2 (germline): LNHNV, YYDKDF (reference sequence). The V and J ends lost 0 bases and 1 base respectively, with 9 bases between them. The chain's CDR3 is CATSRDLGGNTEAFF. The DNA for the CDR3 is TGTGCCACCAGCAGAGATCTGGGGGGGAACACTGAAGCTTTCTTT.

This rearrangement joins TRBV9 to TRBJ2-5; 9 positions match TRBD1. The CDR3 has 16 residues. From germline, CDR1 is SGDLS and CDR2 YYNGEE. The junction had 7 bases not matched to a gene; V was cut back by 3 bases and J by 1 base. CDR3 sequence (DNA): TGTGCCAGCAGCGCGGGCGGGACAGGGCTCCAAGAGACCCAGTACTTC. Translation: CASSAGGTGLQETQYF.